The clone carrying this T cell receptor beta chain has ten or more counts. The authors sequenced patients whose flow cytometry had shown CD8+CD57+ cell expansion. The CDR3 is made up of 14 amino acids. Looked up from germline, CDR1 is LGHDT and CDR2 is YNNKEL (reference sequence). V was clipped by 3 bases and J by 7 bases; unmatched bases: 9. The data stem from a study of CD8+CD57+ T cells in acquired aplastic anemia. CDR3 and TCR beta VDJ profiling relied on genomic DNA as the template. Each CDR3 protein is one row after TCRdb ran MiXCR on the reads. The table has fewer than 200,000 distinct CDR3 sequences, roughly half seen once; the top ten hold about 1.8%.

Sequencing was performed on sorted CD4+, CD8+, or CD8+CD57+ T cells (not recorded which) from PBMCs. The chain is built from TRBV3-1 and TRBJ2-7; TRBD1 matches 7 bases. The sequence was collected from a human donor with aplastic anemia. This CDR3 reads CASSHPLGGGEQYF. The DNA of the CDR3 is TGTGCCAGCAGCCACCCCTTAGGGGGCGGGGAGCAGTACTTC.